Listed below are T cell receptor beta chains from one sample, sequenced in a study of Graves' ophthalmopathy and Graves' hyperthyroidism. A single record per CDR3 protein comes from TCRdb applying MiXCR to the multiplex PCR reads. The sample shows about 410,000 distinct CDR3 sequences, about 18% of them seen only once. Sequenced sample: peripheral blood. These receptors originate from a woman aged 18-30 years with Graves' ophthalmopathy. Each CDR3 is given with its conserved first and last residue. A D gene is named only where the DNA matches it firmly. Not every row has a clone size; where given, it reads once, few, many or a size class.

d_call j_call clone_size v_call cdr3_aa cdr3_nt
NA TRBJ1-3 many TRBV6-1 CASSETWGSGNTIYF TGTGCCAGCAGTGAAACGTGGGGCTCTGGAAACACCATATATTTT
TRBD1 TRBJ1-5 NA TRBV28 CASSFAAGTGSQPQHF TGTGCCAGCAGTTTCGCAGCCGGGACAGGGAGTCAGCCCCAGCATTTT
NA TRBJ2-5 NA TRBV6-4 CASRPGTGETQYF TGTGCCAGCAGGCCCGGGACGGGTGAGACCCAGTACTTC
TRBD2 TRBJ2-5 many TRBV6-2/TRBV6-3 CASRRLAGTQETQYF TGTGCCAGCAGGCGACTAGCGGGCACCCAAGAGACCCAGTACTTC
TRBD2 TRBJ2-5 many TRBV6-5 CASSYSRGGRLETQYF TGTGCCAGCAGTTACTCTCGCGGGGGGAGGTTGGAGACCCAGTACTTC
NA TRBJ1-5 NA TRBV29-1 CSARDARGDQPQHF TGCAGCGCCCGGGACGCGAGGGGGGATCAGCCCCAGCATTTT
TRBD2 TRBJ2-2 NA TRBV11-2 CASSLVLAGVDTGELFF TGTGCCAGCAGCTTAGTACTAGCGGGAGTTGACACCGGGGAGCTGTTTTTT
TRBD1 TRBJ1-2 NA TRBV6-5 CASSLAQGFGYTF TGTGCCAGCAGTTTAGCACAGGGGTTTGGCTACACCTTC
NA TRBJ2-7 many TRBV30 CAWRTFSYEQYF TGTGCCTGGCGGACTTTCTCCTACGAGCAGTACTTC
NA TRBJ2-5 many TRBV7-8 CASSLAAGAQETQYF TGTGCCAGCAGCTTAGCTGCGGGGGCCCAAGAGACCCAGTACTTC
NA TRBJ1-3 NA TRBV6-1 CASSPQGANTIYF TGTGCCAGCAGTCCACAGGGTGCAAACACCATATATTTT
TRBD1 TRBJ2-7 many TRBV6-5 CASSYPATGNEQYF TGTGCCAGCAGTTACCCCGCGACAGGGAACGAGCAGTACTTC
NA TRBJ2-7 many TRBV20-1 CSASRLADPYEQYF TGCAGTGCTTCAAGACTGGCCGACCCCTACGAGCAGTACTTC
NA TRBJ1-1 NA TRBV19 CASSMGNEAFF TGTGCCAGTAGTATGGGAAACGAAGCTTTCTTT
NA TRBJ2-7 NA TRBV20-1 CSARDPEGRAYEQYF TGCAGTGCTAGAGATCCGGAAGGGAGAGCCTACGAGCAGTACTTC
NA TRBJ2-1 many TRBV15 CATSGNSRAYNEQFF TGTGCCACCAGCGGGAATTCGAGGGCCTACAATGAGCAGTTCTTC
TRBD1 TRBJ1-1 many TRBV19 CASRTTGINTEAFF TGTGCCAGCCGTACGACAGGGATCAACACTGAAGCTTTCTTT
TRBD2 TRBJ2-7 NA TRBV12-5 CASGPGLAGTQYF TGTGCTAGTGGTCCCGGACTAGCGGGAACACAGTACTTC
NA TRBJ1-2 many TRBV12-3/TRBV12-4 CASSSTGINYGYTF TGTGCCAGCAGTTCGACAGGAATTAACTATGGCTACACCTTC
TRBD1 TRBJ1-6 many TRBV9 CASSVGRGGVLGLNSPLHF TGTGCCAGCAGCGTGGGGAGAGGGGGCGTTTTGGGGTTGAATTCACCCCTCCACTTT
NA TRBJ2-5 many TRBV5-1 CASSLEGGDGGETQYF TGCGCCAGCAGCTTGGAGGGCGGGGATGGTGGAGAGACCCAGTACTTC
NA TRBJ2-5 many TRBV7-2 CASSSTPGGAETQYF TGTGCCAGCAGCTCCACCCCCGGGGGTGCAGAGACCCAGTACTTC
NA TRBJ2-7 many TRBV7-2 CASSLVGRSSYEQYF TGTGCCAGCAGCTTAGTGGGCAGGAGCTCCTACGAGCAGTACTTC
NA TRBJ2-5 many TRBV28 CASNLRGTQYF TGTGCCAGCAATCTACGGGGGACCCAGTACTTC
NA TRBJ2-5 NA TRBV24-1 CATSNHQGLETQYF TGTGCCACCAGCAATCATCAGGGTTTGGAGACCCAGTACTTC
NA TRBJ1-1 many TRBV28 CASSLSIADPFF TGTGCCAGCAGTTTATCAATAGCCGACCCCTTCTTT
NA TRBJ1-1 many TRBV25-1 CASSHSYTEAFF TGTGCCAGCAGCCATTCATACACTGAAGCTTTCTTT
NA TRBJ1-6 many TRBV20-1 CSARDRVSPLHF TGCAGTGCTAGAGACAGGGTTTCACCCCTCCACTTT
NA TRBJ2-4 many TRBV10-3 CAISEGVTANIQYF TGTGCCATCAGTGAGGGGGTGACCGCGAACATTCAGTACTTC
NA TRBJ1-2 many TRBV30 CAWEGREGYGYTF TGTGCCTGGGAGGGCAGGGAGGGCTATGGCTACACCTTC
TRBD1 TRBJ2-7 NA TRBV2 CASSPGQGGRGYEQYF TGTGCCAGCAGTCCCGGACAGGGAGGAAGGGGCTACGAGCAGTACTTC
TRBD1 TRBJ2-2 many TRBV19 CASSIDLGTGNTGELFF TGTGCCAGTAGTATTGATTTAGGGACAGGCAACACCGGGGAGCTGTTTTTT
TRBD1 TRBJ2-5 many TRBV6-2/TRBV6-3 CASSRTPPGTATQETQYF TGTGCCAGCAGTCGAACGCCTCCCGGGACAGCTACTCAAGAGACCCAGTACTTC
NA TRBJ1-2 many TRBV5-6 CASTPWVQSYGYTF TGTGCCAGCACCCCCTGGGTACAAAGCTATGGCTACACCTTC
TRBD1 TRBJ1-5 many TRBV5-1 CASSAWTGANQPQHF TGCGCCAGCAGCGCCTGGACAGGGGCCAATCAGCCCCAGCATTTT
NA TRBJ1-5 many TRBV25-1 CASSAIGTSNQPQHF TGTGCCAGCAGTGCGATCGGGACATCCAATCAGCCCCAGCATTTT
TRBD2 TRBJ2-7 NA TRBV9 CASSEDRVGWGGEQYF TGTGCCAGCTCCGAAGATCGAGTCGGGTGGGGGGGAGAGCAGTACTTC
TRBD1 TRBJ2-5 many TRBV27 CASSLRTGRETQYF TGTGCCAGCAGTTTGAGGACAGGGCGAGAGACCCAGTACTTC
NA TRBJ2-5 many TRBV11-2 CASSLEQGRGTQYF TGTGCCAGCAGCTTAGAGCAGGGACGGGGGACCCAGTACTTC
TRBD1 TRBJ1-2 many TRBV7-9 CASSSWTGVLYGYTF TGTGCCAGCAGCTCGTGGACAGGGGTGCTCTATGGCTACACCTTC
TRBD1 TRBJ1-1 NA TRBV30 CAWNADRTEAFF TGTGCCTGGAACGCGGACAGGACTGAAGCTTTCTTT
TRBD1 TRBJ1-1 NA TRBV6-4 CASRGDSMNTEAFF TGTGCCAGCAGGGGGGACAGCATGAACACTGAAGCTTTCTTT
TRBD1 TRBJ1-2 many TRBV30 CAWSYGQGYGYTF TGTGCCTGGAGTTATGGACAGGGATATGGCTACACCTTC
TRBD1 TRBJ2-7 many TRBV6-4 CASSDLTDRISYEQYF TGTGCCAGCAGTGACCTTACGGACAGGATCTCCTACGAGCAGTACTTC
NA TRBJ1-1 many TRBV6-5 CASSYSGGTTEAFF TGTGCCAGCAGTTACTCGGGGGGGACCACTGAAGCTTTCTTT
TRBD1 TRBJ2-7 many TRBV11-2 CASSLLEGGRDSYEQYF TGTGCCAGCAGCTTACTCGAAGGGGGCAGGGACTCCTACGAGCAGTACTTC
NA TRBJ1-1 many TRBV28 CASSSGGLGGTEAFF TGTGCCAGCAGTTCTGGTGGATTAGGGGGGACTGAAGCTTTCTTT
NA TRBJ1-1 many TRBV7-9 CASSSYRVSEAFF TGTGCCAGCAGCTCCTACAGGGTATCTGAAGCTTTCTTT
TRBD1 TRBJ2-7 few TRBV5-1 CASSSLRQGTGYEQYF TGCGCCAGCAGTTCACTAAGACAGGGGACAGGCTACGAGCAGTACTTC
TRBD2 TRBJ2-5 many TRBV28 CASSASGTSIEETQYF TGTGCCAGCAGTGCCTCCGGGACTAGTATAGAAGAGACCCAGTACTTC
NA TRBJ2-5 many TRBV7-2 CASSRPSMGVQETQYF TGTGCCAGCAGCCGCCCCTCTATGGGGGTCCAAGAGACCCAGTACTTC
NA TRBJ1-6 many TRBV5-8 CASSLRAKNSPLHF TGTGCCAGCAGCTTGCGGGCGAAGAATTCACCCCTCCACTTT
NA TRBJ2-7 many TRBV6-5 CASSYPGGYEQYF TGTGCCAGCAGTTACCCCGGGGGCTACGAGCAGTACTTC
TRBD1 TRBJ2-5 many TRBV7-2 CASSWGTGNTQETQYF TGTGCCAGCAGCTGGGGGACAGGGAACACACAAGAGACCCAGTACTTC
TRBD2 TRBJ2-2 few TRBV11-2 CASSFGGGYLTGELFF TGTGCCAGCAGCTTTGGCGGGGGGTACCTCACCGGGGAGCTGTTTTTT
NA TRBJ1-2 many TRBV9 CASSEGLKGYREGYTF TGTGCCAGCAGCGAAGGTCTAAAGGGGTATAGAGAGGGCTACACCTTC
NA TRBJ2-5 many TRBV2 CASWGLAAMLNQETQYF TGTGCCAGCTGGGGGCTAGCGGCCATGCTGAACCAAGAGACCCAGTACTTC
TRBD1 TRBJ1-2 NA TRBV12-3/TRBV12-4 CASSPGGGGYTF TGTGCCAGCAGCCCAGGGGGAGGAGGCTACACCTTC
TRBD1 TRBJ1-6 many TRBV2 CASSVAGTGYNSPLHF TGTGCCAGCAGTGTCGCCGGGACAGGGTATAATTCACCCCTCCACTTT
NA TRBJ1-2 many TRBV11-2 CASSRTGRRSGDGYTF TGTGCCAGCAGCAGAACAGGGAGGAGATCGGGTGATGGCTACACCTTC